The source of this TCR beta chain is a study of CD8 T cells in Susac syndrome (dated by TCRdb to about 2019). Concerning the study at large: The study used repertoire sequencing to test whether antigen drove CD8+ T cell activation and differentiation in Susac syndrome.

Study-wide findings and limitations: The TCR sequencing and HLA analysis was acknowledged to have included a relatively small number of individuals.

Details on this clonotype: Its antigen has not been determined. Base qualities are missing; no much larger clone stands one base away.

RNA was extracted using the RNeasy kit, and about 0.45 to 1 ug of the RNA was reverse transcribed with random hexamers. The immunoSEQ multiplex PCR assay, which covers 54 Vbeta and 13 Jbeta segments, was used to amplify TCR beta CDR3 regions. To correct PCR amplification bias, a synthetic template baseline was used for both primer optimization and computational correction. Under the source paper's analysis protocol: Reads were assigned to V, D and J genes according to IMGT and analyzed in immunoSEQ Analyzer, with only productive sequences retained. To calculate clonality, Shannon entropy was normalized by log2 of the number of productive unique sequences and then subtracted from one. For each patient and control, public and private clones were evaluated among the 100 most prevalent clones. Clones were defined as Susac-specific if absent from the healthy and MS cohorts, from around 1,000 published viral clones and from other ImmuneACCESS disease sequences. Using fastp at Q25 and MiXCR, TCRdb reprocessed the public reads and kept productive beta chains. Every distinct CDR3 protein forms one entry, paired with its most common genes and DNA. These V and J calls originate from TCRdb's pipeline instead of the authors' own analysis. In all, the sample holds a few hundred thousand distinct CDR3 sequences, and about 95% of those were seen once. The leading ten clones occupy around 0.076% of the sample.

CDR3 length: 15 amino acids, cysteine to phenylalanine. The read is trimmed to its CDR3 DNA, 45 bases read in frame from base 1. CDR1 and CDR2, per the germline V gene, are SGHRS and YFSETQ. The germline ends are 13 bases apart after V is trimmed by 4 bases and J by 3 bases. Peripheral blood CD8+ and CD4+ T cells from healthy donors, Susac syndrome patients and multiple sclerosis patients were profiled using high-throughput TCR beta sequencing. The multiple sclerosis controls were treatment-naive patients whose relapsing-remitting disease, either stable or active, fulfilled the revised McDonald criteria. Bulk CD8+ and CD4+ T cells were purified by magnetic negative isolation, whereas CD8+ TEMRA cells were enriched by FACS. Blood was collected in EDTA tubes and processed within 24 hours, with PBMCs isolated through density gradient centrifugation. PBMCs intended for TCR sequencing were frozen in liquid nitrogen and were later thawed in a 37 degrees C water bath. The sorted or isolated CD4+, CD8+ and CD8+ TEMRA cells had a purity of 90% or higher.

The source of this sequence is a human donor with multiple sclerosis. In this chain, TRBV5-1 is recombined with TRBJ2-2, and TRBD2 may be the D gene, going by 5 matching bases. Sequencing was carried out using CD4+ T cells from PBMCs. The CDR3 protein sequence reads: CASSPRTDYTGELFF. The sequence in DNA is TGCGCCAGCAGCCCTCGGACGGACTACACCGGGGAGCTGTTTTTT.